This TCR beta chain was documented in a study of OX40 agonist ivuxolimab in advanced cancers. V lost 8 bases to trimming and J lost 1 base, with 14 bases between them. Germline-derived CDR1 and CDR2 are SNHLY and FYNNEI. CDR3 length equals 14 residues. Assay: immunoSEQ multiplex PCR; the TCRdb copy retains only in-frame clones and omits some. Of about 100,000 clones listed, approximately 91% are singletons. The source was CD4+ or CD8+ T cells sorted from blood, collected in a trial of the OX40 agonist ivuxolimab. The receptor's source is an adult with an advanced solid tumor such as melanoma, head and neck, liver or kidney cancer. The gene calls are TRBV2 and TRBJ1-1; unclear D gene. CDR3 protein: CASAASRSNTEAFF. CDR3 DNA: TGTGCCAGCGCGGCCAGCCGATCGAACACTGAAGCTTTCTTT.